Presented here are 3 T cell receptor beta chains from one specimen sequenced in a study of blood T cell repertoires in COVID-19. The assay was immunoSEQ multiplex PCR, and TCRdb's table has in-frame clones only and misses some. The sample lists about 220,000 clones; 80% to 85% were seen once. Sample: peripheral blood. The origin of the receptors is a woman aged 60 to 75 who had recovered from COVID-19.

The rearrangement links TRBV4-1 to TRBJ2-2; maybe TRBD2 (5 bases). The germline V gene encodes CDR1 MGHRA and CDR2 YSYEKL. V was shortened by 2 bases and J by 7 bases, with 11 bases between the two germline ends. The CDR3 is made up of 14 amino acids. The CDR3 DNA reads as TGCGCCAGCAGCCAACTTGGACGGGACGGGGAGCTGTTTTTT. Translating gives CASSQLGRDGELFF.

The V gene is TRBV6-2 or TRBV6-3, the J gene TRBJ2-7; a weak D match, TRBD1 (6 bases). This CDR3 is built from 14 residues. Germline CDR1 and CDR2: MNHEY and SVGEGT. The V end lost 5 bases, the J end lost 1 base, and 12 bases lay between the germline ends. The CDR3 is CASSDTQGSYEQYF. The DNA of the CDR3 is TGTGCCAGCAGTGACACCCAGGGGTCCTACGAGCAGTACTTC.

The chain links TRBV2 to TRBJ2-5; the D gene is possibly TRBD2 (7 bases). The CDR3 loop spans 12 amino acids. The ends were cut back, 10 bases at V and 5 bases at J, with 14 bases in the middle. The germline V gene has CDR1 SNHLY and CDR2 FYNNEI. CDR3 amino acids: CATGGAEETQYF. In DNA, the CDR3 is TGTGCCACTGGGGGGGCCGAGGAGACCCAGTACTTC.